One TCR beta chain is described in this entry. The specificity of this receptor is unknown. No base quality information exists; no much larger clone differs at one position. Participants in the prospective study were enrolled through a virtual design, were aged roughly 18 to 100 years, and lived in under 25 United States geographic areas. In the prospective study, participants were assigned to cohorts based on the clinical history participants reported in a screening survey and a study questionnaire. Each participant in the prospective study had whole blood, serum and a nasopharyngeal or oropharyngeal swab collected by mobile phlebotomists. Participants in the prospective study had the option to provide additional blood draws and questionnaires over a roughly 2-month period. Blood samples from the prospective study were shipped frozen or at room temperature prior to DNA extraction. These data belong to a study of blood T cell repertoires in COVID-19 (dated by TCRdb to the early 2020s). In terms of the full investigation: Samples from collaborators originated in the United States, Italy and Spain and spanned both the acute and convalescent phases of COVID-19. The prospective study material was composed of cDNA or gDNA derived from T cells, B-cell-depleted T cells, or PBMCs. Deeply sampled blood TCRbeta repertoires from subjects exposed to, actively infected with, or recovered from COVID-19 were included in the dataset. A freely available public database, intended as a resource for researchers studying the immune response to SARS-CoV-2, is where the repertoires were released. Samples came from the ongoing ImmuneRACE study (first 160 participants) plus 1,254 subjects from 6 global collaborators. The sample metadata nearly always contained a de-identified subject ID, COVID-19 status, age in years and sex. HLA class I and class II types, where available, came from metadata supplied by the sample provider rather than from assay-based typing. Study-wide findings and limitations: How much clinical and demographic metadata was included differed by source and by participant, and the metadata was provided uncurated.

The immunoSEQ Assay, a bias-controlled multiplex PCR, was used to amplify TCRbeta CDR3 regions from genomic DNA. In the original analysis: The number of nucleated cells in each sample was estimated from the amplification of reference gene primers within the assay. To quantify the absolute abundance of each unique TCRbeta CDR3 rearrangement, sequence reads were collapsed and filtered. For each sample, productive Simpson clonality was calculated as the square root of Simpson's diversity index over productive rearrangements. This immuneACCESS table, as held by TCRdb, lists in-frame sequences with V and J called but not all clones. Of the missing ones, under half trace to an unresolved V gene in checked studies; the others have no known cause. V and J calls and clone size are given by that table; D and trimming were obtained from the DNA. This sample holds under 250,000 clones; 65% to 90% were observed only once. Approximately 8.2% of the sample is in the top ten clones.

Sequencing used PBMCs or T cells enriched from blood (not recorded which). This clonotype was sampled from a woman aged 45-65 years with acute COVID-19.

The sequenced DNA is TGTGCCAGTAGTATCTGGGGGGGCTCGAACACCGGGGAGCTGTTTTTT. The encoded protein is CASSIWGGSNTGELFF. This receptor chain uses TRBV19 and TRBJ2-2, with a weak D call of TRBD2 (7 bases match). In the germline V gene (reference sequence), CDR1 corresponds to LNHDA and CDR2 to SQIVND. The junction shows trimming of 3 bases on V and 0 bases on J, plus 11 bases between the germline ends. Counted from cysteine to phenylalanine, this CDR3 has 16 amino acids. The retained sequence is limited to the CDR3, 48 bases, with the frame set at the first base.